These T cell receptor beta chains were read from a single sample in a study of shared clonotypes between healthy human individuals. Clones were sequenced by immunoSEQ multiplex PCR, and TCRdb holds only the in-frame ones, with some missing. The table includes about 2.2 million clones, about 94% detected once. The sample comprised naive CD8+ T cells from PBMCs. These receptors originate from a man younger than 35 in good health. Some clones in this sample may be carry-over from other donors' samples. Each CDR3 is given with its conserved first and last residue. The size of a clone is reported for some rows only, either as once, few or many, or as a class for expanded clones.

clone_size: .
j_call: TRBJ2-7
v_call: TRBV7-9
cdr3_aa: CASSFGELRDEQYF

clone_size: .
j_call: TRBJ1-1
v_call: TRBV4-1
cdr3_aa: CASSPRGNTEAFF

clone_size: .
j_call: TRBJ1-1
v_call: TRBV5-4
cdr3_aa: CASSLELDRELNTEAFF

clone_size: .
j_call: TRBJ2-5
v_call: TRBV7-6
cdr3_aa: CASRPKKGQLETQYF

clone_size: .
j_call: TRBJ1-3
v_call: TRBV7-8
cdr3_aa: CASSLDQRRHSGNTIYF

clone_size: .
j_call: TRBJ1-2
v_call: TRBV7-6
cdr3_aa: CASSLRAGHGYTF

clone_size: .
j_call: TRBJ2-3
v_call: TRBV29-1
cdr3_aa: CSVEGRARTDTQYF

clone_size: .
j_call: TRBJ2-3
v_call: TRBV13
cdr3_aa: CASSWGQGMDTQYF

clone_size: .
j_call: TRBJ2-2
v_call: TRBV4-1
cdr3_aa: CASSHGQGGSGELFF

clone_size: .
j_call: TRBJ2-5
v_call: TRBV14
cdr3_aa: CASSQEGVAGAETQYF

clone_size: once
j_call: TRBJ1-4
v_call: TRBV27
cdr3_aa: CASSLFGGEAEKLFF

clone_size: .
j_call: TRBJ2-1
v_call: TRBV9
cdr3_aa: CASSGTLGGPYNEQFF

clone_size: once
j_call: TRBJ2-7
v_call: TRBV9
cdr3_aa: CASSVAREQGLYEQYF

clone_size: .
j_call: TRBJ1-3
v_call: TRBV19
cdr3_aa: CASSAKDSILNTIYF

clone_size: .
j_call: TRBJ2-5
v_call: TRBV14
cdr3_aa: CASSRTSGQETQYF

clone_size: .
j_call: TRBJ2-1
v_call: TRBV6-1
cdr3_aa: CASNGGDGEQFF

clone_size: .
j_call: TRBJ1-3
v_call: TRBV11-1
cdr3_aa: CASSSPSEGGGNTIYF

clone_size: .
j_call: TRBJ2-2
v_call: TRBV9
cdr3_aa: CASSPTAQTVNTGELFF

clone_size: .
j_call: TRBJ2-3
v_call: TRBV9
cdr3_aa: CASSVGGQGEQYF

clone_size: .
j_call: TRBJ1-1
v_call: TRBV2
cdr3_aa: CASSPKGEAFF

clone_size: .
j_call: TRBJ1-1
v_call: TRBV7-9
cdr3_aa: CASSLGGARGTEAFF

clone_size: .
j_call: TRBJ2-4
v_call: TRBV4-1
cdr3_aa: CASSQTDTTGGDIQYF

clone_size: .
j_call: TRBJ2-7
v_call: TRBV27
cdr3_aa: CASSSTGSYEQYF

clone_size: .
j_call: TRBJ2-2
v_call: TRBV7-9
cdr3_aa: CASSQGSPYGELFF

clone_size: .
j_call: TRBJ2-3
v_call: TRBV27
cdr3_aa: CASSFVGGISTDTQYF

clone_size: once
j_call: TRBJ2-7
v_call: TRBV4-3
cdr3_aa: CASSQEGEGPTSYEQYF

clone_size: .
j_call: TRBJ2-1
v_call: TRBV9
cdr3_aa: CASSGGTGHYNEQFF

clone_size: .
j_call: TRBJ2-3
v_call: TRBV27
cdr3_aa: CASSTTAVTDTQYF

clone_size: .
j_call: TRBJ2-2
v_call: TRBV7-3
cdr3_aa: CASSLGGTGELFF

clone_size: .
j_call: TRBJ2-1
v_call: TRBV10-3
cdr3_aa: CAIREGSPPGRSHNEQFF

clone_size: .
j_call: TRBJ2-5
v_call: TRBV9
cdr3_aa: CASSPLWEGDQETQYF

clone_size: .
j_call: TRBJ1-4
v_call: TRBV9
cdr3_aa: CASSPEIGRSSFPNEKLFF

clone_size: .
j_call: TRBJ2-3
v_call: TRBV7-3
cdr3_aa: CASRSTGSTTDTQYF

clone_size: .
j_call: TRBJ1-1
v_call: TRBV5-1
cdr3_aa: CASSFGAGTEAFF

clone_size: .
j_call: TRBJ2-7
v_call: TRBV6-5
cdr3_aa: CASSQYRGTYEQYF

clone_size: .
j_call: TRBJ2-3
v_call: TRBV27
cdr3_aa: CASTTRGLAGGTTDTQYF

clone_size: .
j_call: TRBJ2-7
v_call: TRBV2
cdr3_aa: CASITGGEQYF

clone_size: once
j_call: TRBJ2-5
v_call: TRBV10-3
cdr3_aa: CAIGTPEETQYF

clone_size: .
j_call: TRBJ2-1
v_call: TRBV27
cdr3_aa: CASSLAAGGKQFF

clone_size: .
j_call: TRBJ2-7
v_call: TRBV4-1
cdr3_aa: CASSPGAGGAYEQYF

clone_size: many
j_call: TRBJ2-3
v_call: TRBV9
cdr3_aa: CASSVGGSTDTQYF